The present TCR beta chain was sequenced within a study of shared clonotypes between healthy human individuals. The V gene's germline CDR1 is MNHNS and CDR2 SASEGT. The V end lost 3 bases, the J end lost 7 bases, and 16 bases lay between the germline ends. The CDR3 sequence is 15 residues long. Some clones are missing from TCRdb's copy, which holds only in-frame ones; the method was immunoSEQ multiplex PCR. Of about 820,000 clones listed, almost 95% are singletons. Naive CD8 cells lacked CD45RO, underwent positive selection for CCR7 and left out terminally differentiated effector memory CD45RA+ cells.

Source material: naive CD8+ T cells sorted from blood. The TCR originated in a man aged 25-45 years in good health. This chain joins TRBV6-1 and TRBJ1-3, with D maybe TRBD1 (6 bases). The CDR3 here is CASSDVRGRGNTIYF. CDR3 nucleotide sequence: TGTGCCAGCAGTGACGTTCGGGGTAGGGGGAACACCATATATTTT.